This T cell receptor (beta chain) was recorded in a study of cytomegalovirus exposure and HLA in healthy donors. Study background: An early data release held some 85 million unique TCRs from HLA-typed donors. General study points: Certain sequence variants were highly shared and formed a cluster, and this cluster was likely a sequencing artifact. A later analysis showed that HLA-associated TCR beta chains had undergone more clonal expansion than equally common others. Researchers counted 164 TCR beta chains as cytomegalovirus-associated.

Notes on this clone: The antigen remains undetermined.

The primer mix had 60 Vbeta and 13 Jbeta primers. This table comes from immunoSEQ multiplex PCR, and its TCRdb copy is limited to in-frame clones, with some not included. The repertoire includes fewer than 200,000 clones, 80% to 85% of them detected once, and around 2.3% sits in the top ten. The TCR originated in a male donor in good health and CMV-seronegative. Input material: PBMCs.

The CDR3 protein is CASSPSSGGASETQYF. The CDR3 region has the DNA TGTGCCAGCAGCCCTTCTAGCGGGGGGGCGTCAGAGACCCAGTACTTC. The chain joins TRBV7-9 to TRBJ2-5, with 12 bases identical to TRBD2. The CDR3 runs 16 residues. Trimming cost V 5 bases and J 4 bases; bases outside gene matches: 8. The germline V gene encodes CDR1 SEHNR and CDR2 FQNEAQ (reference sequence).